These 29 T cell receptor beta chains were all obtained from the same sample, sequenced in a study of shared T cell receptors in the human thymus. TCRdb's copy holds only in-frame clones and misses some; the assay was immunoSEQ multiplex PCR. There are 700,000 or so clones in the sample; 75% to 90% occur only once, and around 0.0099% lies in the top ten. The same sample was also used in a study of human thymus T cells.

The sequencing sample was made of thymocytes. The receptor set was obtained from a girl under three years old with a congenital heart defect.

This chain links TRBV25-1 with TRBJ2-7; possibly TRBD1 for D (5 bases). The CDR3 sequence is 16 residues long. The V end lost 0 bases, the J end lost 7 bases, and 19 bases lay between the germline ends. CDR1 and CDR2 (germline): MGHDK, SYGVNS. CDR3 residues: CASSEYGSRAQWEQYF. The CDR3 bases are TGTGCCAGCAGTGAATATGGATCCAGGGCACAGTGGGAGCAGTACTTC.

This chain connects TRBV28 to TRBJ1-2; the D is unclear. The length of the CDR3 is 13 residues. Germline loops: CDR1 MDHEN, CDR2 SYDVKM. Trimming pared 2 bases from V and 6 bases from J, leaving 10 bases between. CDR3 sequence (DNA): TGTGCCAGCAGTTTAGCGCGGTGGGATGGCTACACCTTC. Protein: CASSLARWDGYTF.

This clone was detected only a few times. The DNA for the CDR3 is TGTGCCAGCAGCTTTCTCGGTCACAGCTCGAACACTGAAGCTTTCTTT. It codes for CASSFLGHSSNTEAFF. V gene TRBV7-6 combines with J gene TRBJ1-1; D uncertain. Per the germline V gene, CDR1 is SGHVS and CDR2 is FNYEAQ. The V end lost 3 bases, the J end lost 1 base, and 15 bases lay between the germline ends. This CDR3 contains 16 residues.

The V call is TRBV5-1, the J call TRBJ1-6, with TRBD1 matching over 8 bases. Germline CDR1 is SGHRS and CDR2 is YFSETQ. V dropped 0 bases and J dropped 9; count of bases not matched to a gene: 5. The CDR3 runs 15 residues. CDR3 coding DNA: TGCGCCAGCAGCTTGGCTGGACAGGGCCCTTCACCCCTCCACTTT. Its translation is CASSLAGQGPSPLHF.

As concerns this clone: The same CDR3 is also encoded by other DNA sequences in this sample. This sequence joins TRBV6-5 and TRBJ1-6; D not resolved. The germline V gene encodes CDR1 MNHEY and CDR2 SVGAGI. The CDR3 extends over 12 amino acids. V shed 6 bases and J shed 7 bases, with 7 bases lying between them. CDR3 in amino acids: CASRGSNSPLHF. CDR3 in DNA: TGTGCCAGCAGGGGCTCAAATTCACCCCTCCACTTT.

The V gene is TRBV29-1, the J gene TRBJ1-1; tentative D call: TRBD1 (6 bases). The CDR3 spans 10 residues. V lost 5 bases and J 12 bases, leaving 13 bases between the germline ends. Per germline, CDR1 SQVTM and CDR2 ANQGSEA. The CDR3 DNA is TGCAGCGTTAGCCGGGACATGACTTTCTTT. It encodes CSVSRDMTFF.

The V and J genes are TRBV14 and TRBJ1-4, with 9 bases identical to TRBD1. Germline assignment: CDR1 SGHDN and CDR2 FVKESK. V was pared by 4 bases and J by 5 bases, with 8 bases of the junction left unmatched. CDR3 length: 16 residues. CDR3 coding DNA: TGTGCCAGCAGCCTACCCCAGACAGGGGGGAATGAAAAACTGTTTTTT. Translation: CASSLPQTGGNEKLFF.

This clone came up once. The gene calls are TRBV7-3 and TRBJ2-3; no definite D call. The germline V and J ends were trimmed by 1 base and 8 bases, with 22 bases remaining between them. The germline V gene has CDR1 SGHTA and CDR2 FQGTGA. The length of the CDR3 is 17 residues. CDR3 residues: CASSLIGWRGRLGTQYF. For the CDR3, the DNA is TGTGCCAGCAGCTTAATAGGCTGGCGCGGTAGGTTGGGTACGCAGTATTTT.

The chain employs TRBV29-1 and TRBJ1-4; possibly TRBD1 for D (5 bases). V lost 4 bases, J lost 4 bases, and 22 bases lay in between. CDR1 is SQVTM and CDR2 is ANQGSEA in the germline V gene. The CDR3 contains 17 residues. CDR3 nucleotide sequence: TGCAGCGTTGCTTATAATGAGCGGGGGGTCTTTAATGAAAAACTGTTTTTT. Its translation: CSVAYNERGVFNEKLFF.

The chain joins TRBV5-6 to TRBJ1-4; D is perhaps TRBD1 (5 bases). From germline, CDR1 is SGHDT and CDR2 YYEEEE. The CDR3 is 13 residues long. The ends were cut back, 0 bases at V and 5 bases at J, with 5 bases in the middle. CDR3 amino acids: CASSLEGNEKLFF. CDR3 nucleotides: TGTGCCAGCAGCTTGGAGGGGAATGAAAAACTGTTTTTT. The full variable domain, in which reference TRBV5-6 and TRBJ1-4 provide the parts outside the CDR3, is DAGVTQSPTHLIKTRGQQVTLRCSPKSGHDTVSWYQQALGQGPQFIFQYYEEEERQRGNFPDRFSGHQFPNYSSELNVNALLLGDSALYLCASSLEGNEKLFFGSGTQLSVL.

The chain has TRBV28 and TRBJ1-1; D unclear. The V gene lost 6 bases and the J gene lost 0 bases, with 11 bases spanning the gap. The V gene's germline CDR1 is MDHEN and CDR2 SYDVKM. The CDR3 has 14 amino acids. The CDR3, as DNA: TGTGCCAGCAGGGATGTGGGCATGAACACTGAAGCTTTCTTT. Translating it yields CASRDVGMNTEAFF.

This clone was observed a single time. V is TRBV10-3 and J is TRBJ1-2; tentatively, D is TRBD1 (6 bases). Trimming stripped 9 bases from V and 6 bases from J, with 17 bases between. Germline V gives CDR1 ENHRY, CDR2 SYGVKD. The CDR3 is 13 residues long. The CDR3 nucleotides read TGTGCCATTAGGGCGCAGGGGTTGGATGGCTACACCTTC. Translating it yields CAIRAQGLDGYTF.

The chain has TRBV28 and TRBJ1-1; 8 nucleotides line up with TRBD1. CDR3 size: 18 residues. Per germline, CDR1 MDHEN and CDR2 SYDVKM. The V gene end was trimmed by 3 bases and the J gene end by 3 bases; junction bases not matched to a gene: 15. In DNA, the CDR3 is TGTGCCAGCAGTTTTCCCCAGGGGGCGTTGAATTTGGACACTGAAGCTTTCTTT. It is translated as CASSFPQGALNLDTEAFF. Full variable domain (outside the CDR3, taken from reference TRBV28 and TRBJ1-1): DVKVTQSSRYLVKRTGEKVFLECVQDMDHENMFWYRQDPGLGLRLIYFSYDVKMKEKGDIPEGYSVSREKKERFSLILESASTNQTSMYLCASSFPQGALNLDTEAFFGQGTRLTVV.

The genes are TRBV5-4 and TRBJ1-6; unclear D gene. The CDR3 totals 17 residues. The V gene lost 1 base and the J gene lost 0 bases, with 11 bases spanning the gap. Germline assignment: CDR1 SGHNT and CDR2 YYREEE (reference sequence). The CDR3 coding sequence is TGTGCCAGCAGCTTGTCGGTGGGGAGCTCCTATAATTCACCCCTCCACTTT. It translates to CASSLSVGSSYNSPLHF.

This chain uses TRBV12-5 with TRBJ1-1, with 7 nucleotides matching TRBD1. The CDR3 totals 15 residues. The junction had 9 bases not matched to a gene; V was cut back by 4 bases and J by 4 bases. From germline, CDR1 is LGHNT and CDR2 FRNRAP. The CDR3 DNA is TGTGCTAGTGGTTCCACTCCAGGGGGTCGCACTGAAGCTTTCTTT. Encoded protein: CASGSTPGGRTEAFF.

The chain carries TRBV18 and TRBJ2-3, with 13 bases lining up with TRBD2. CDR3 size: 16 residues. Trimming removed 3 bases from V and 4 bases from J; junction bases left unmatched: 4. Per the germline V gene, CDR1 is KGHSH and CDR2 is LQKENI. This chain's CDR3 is CASSPWTSGGSDTQYF. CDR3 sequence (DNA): TGTGCCAGCTCACCTTGGACTAGCGGGGGTTCAGATACGCAGTATTTT.

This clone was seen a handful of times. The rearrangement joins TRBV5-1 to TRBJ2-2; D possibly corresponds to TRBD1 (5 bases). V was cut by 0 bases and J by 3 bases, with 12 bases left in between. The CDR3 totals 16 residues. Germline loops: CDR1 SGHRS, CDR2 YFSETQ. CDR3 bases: TGCGCCAGCAGCTTGGATCGACAGCCCTACACCGGGGAGCTGTTTTTT. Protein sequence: CASSLDRQPYTGELFF. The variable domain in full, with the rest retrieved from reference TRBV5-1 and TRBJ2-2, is KAGVTQTPRYLIKTRGQQVTLSCSPISGHRSVSWYQQTPGQGLQFLFEYFSETQRNKGNFPGRFSGRQFSNSRSEMNVSTLELGDSALYLCASSLDRQPYTGELFFGEGSRLTVL.

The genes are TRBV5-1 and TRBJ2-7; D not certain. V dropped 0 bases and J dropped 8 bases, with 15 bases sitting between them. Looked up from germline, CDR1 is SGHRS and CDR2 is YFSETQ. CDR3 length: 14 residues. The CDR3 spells CASSLDGIPTKQYF. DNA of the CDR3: TGCGCCAGCAGCTTGGACGGTATTCCTACGAAGCAGTACTTC.

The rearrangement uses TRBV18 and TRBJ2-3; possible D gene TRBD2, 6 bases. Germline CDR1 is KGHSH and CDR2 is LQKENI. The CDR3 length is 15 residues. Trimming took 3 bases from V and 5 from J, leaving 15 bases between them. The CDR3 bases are TGTGCCAGCTCACCGGGGTCATCGGGGGAAGATACGCAGTATTTT. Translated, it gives CASSPGSSGEDTQYF.

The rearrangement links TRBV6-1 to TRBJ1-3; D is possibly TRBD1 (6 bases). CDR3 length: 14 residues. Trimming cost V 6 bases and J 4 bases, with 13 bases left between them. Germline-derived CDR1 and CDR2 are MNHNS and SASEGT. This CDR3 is CASRVNRAGNTIYF. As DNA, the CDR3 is TGTGCCAGCAGGGTGAACAGGGCAGGAAACACCATATATTTT.

The CDR3 sequence is CAISESPRSFYGYTF. The CDR3 region has the DNA TGTGCCATCAGTGAGTCGCCGCGGAGCTTCTATGGCTACACCTTC. The chain links TRBV10-3 to TRBJ1-2; no clear D. The CDR3 sequence is 15 residues long. Germline V gene data show CDR1 as ENHRY and CDR2 as SYGVKD. V was cut by 0 bases and J by 4 bases, with 12 bases left in between.

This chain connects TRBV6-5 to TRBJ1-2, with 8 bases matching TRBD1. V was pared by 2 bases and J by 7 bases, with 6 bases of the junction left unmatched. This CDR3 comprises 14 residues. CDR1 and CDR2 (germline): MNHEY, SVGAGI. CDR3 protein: CASSYRGTGGGYTF. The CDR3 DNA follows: TGTGCCAGCAGTTACAGAGGGACAGGCGGTGGCTACACCTTC.

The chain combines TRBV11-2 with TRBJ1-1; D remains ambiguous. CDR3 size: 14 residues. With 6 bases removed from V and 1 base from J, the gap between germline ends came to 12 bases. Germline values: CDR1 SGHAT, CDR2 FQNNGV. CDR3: CASSHDKRNTEAFF. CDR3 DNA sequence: TGTGCCAGCAGTCACGACAAAAGGAACACTGAAGCTTTCTTT.

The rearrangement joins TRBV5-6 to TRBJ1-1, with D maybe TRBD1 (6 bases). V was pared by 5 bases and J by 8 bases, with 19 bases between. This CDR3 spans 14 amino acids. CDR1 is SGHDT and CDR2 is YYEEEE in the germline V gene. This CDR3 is CASRPPGHRGEAFF. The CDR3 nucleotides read TGTGCCAGCAGGCCACCGGGACATAGGGGAGAAGCTTTCTTT.

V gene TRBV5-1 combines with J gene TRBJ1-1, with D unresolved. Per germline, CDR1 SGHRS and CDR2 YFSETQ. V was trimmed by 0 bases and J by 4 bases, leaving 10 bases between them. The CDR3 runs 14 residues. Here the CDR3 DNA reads TGCGCCAGCAGCTTGGTACGGGGTACCACTGAAGCTTTCTTT. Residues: CASSLVRGTTEAFF.

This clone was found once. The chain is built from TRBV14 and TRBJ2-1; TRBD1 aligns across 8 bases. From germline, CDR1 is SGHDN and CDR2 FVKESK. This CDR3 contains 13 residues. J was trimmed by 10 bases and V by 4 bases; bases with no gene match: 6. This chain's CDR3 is CASSPRTGREQFF. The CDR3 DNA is TGTGCCAGCAGCCCGCGGACAGGGAGGGAGCAGTTCTTC.

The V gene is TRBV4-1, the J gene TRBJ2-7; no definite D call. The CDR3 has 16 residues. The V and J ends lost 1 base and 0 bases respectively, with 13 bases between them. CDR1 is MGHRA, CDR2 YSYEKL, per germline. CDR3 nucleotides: TGCGCCAGCAGCCAAGTTCAGGTAACACCCTCCTACGAGCAGTACTTC. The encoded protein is CASSQVQVTPSYEQYF.

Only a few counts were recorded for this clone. The CDR3 bases are TGCGCCAGCAATGGGGCCCTACAAGAGACCCAGTACTTC. Translated: CASNGALQETQYF. The chain combines TRBV23-1 with TRBJ2-5; tentatively, D is TRBD1 (5 bases). TRBV23-1 is an open reading frame, and its role is uncertain. The CDR3 runs 13 residues. Trimming removed 7 bases from V and 2 bases from J, with 11 bases in between.

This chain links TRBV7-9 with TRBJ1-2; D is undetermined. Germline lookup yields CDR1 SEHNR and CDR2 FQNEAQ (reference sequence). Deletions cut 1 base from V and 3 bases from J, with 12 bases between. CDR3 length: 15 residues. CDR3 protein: CASSLGQDPYYGYTF. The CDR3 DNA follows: TGTGCCAGCAGCTTAGGGCAGGATCCCTACTATGGCTACACCTTC.